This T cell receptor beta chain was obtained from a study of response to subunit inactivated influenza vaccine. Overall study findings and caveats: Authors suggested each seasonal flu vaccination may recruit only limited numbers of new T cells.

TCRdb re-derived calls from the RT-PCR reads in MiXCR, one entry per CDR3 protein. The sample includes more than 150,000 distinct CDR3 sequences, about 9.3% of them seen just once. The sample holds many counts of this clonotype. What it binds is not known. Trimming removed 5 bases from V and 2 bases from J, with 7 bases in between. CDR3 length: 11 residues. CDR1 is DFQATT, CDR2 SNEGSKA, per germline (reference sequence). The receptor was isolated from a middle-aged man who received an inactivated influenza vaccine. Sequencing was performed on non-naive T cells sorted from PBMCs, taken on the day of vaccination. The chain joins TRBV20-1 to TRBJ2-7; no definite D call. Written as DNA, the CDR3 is TGCAGTGCTTGGTGGACCTACGAGCAGTACTTC. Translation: CSAWWTYEQYF.